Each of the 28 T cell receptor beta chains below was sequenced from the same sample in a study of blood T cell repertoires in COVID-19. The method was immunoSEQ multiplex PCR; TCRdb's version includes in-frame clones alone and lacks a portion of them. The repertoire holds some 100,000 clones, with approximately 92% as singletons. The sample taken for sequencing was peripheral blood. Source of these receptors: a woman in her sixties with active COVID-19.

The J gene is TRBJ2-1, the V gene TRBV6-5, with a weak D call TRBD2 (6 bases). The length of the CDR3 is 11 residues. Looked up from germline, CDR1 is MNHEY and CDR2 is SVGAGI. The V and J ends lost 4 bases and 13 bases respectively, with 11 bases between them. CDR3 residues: CASSWRDVQFF. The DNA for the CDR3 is TGTGCCAGCAGTTGGAGGGACGTTCAGTTCTTC.

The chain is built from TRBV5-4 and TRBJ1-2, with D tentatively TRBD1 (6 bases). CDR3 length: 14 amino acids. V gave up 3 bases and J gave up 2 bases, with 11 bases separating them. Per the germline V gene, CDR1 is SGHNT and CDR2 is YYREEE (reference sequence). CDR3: CASSSPTGNYGYTF. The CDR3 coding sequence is TGTGCCAGCAGCTCGCCTACAGGGAACTATGGCTACACCTTC.

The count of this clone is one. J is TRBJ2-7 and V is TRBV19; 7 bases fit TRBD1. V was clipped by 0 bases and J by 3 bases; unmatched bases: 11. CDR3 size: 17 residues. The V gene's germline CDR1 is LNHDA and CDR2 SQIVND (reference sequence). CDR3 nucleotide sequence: TGTGCCAGTAGTATAGAGGGCCGACAGGGTAGGAACTACGAGCAGTACTTC. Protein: CASSIEGRQGRNYEQYF.

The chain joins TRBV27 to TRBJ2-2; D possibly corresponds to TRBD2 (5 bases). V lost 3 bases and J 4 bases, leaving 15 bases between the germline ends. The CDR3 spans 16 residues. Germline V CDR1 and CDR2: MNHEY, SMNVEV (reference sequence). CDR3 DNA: TGTGCCAGCAGTTTCTGGACCGCGGGTAGCACCGGGGAGCTGTTTTTT. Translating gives CASSFWTAGSTGELFF.

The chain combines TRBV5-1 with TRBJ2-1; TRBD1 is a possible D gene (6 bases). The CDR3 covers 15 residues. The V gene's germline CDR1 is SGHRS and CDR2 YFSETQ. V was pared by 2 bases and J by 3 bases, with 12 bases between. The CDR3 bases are TGCGCCAGCAGCTTAAGGCGGACAGACTACAATGAGCAGTTCTTC. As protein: CASSLRRTDYNEQFF.

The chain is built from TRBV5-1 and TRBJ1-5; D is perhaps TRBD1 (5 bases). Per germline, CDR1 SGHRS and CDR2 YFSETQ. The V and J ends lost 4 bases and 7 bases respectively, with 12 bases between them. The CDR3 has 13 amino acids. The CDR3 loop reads CASSAGMGQPQHF. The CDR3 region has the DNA TGCGCCAGCAGCGCAGGGATGGGCCAGCCCCAGCATTTT.

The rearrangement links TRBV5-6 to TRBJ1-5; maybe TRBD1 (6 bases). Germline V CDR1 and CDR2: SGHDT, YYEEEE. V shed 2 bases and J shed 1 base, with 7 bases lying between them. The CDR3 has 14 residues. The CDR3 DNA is TGTGCCAGCAGCTTACAGGGAAGCAATCAGCCCCAGCATTTT. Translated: CASSLQGSNQPQHF. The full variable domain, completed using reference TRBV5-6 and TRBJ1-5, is DAGVTQSPTHLIKTRGQQVTLRCSPKSGHDTVSWYQQALGQGPQFIFQYYEEEERQRGNFPDRFSGHQFPNYSSELNVNALLLGDSALYLCASSLQGSNQPQHFGDGTRLSIL.

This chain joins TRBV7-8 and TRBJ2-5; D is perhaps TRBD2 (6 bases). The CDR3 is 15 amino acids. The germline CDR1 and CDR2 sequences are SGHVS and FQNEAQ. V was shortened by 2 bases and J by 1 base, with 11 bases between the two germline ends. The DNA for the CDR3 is TGTGCCAGCAGCTTATCCGGGAGAGGCCAAGAGACCCAGTACTTC. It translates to CASSLSGRGQETQYF.

DNA for the CDR3: TGTGCCAGCAGCTTGGGCGTTAAGAGCTCCTACGAGCAGTACTTC. It translates to CASSLGVKSSYEQYF. The gene calls are TRBV5-5 and TRBJ2-7; D is unclear. Germline V gene lookup returns CDR1 SGHKS and CDR2 YYEKEE (reference sequence). The length of the CDR3 is 15 residues. V gave up 0 bases and J gave up 0 bases, with 10 bases separating them.

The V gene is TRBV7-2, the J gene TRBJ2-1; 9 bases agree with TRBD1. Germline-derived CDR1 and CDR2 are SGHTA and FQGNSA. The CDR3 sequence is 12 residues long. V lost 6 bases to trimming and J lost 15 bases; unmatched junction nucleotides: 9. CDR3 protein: CASSWDREGWFF. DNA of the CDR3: TGTGCCAGCAGTTGGGACAGGGAAGGGTGGTTCTTC.

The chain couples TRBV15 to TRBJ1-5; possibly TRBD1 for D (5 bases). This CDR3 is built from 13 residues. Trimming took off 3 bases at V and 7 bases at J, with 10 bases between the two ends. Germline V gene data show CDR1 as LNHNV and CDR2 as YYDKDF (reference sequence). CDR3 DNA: TGTGCCACCAGCAGTCAGGGAGGGCAGCCCCAGCATTTT. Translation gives CATSSQGGQPQHF.

The chain's CDR3 is CATSEGGAAGYTF. The CDR3 DNA sequence: TGTGCCACCTCCGAAGGAGGGGCGGCGGGCTACACCTTC. The J gene is TRBJ1-2, the V gene TRBV24-1; D is perhaps TRBD1 (5 bases). CDR1 is KGHDR, CDR2 SFDVKD, per germline. Trimming cost V 9 bases and J 8 bases, with 18 bases left between them. The CDR3 sequence is 13 residues long.

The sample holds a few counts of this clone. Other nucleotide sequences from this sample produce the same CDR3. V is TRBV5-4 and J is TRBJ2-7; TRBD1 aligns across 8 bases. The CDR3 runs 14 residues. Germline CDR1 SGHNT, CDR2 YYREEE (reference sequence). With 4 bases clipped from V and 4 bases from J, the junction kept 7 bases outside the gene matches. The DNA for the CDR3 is TGTGCCAGCAGCCCGGGGACAGGAGGATACGAGCAGTACTTC. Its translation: CASSPGTGGYEQYF.

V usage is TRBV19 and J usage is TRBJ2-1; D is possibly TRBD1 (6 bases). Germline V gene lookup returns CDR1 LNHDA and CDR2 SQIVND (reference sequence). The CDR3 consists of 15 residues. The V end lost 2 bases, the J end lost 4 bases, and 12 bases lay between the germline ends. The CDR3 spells CASSISYQGYNEQFF. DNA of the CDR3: TGTGCCAGTAGTATAAGCTACCAGGGGTACAATGAGCAGTTCTTC.

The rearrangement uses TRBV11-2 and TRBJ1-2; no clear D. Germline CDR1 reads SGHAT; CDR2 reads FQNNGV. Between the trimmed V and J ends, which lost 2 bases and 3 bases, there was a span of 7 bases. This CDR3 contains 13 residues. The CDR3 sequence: CASSLRRDYGYTF. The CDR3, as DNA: TGTGCCAGCAGCTTACGACGGGACTATGGCTACACCTTC.

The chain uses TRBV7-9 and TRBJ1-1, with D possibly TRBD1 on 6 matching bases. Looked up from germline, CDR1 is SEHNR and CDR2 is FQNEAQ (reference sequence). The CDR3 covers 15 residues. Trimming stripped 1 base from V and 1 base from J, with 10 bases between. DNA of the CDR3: TGTGCCAGCAGCTTAGGAAGGGGGTCGAACACTGAAGCTTTCTTT. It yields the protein CASSLGRGSNTEAFF.

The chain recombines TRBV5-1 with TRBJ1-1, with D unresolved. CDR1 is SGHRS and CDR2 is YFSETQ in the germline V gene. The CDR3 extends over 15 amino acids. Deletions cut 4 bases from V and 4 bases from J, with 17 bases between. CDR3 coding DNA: TGCGCCAGCAGCCCTGGACCCGGGATTTCCACTGAAGCTTTCTTT. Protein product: CASSPGPGISTEAFF.

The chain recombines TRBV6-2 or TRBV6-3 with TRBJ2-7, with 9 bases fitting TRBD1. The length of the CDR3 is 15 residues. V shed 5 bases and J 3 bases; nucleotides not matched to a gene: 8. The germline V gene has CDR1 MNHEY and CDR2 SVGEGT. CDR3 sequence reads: CASSVDRGLYYEQYF. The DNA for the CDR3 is TGTGCCAGCAGTGTTGACAGGGGGTTATACTACGAGCAGTACTTC.

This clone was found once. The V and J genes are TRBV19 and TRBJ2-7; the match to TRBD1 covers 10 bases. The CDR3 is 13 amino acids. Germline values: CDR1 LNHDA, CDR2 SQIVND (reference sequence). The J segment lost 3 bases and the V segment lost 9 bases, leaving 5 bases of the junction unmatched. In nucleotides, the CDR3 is TGTGCCAGCGGGACAGGGGAACTCTACGAGCAGTACTTC. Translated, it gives CASGTGELYEQYF.

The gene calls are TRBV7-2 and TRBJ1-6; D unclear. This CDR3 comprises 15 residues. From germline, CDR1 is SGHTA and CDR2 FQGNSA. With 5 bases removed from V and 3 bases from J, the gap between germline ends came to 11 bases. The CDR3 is CASSPERIYNSPLHF. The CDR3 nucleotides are TGTGCCAGCAGCCCAGAGAGGATCTATAATTCACCCCTCCACTTT.

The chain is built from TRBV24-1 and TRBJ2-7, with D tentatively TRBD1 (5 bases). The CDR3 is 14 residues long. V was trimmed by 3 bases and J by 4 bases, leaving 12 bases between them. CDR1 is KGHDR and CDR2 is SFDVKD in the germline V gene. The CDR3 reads CATSDTREGYEQYF. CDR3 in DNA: TGTGCCACCAGTGATACCAGGGAAGGTTACGAGCAGTACTTC.

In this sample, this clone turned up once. The DNA for the CDR3 is TGCGCCAGCAGCACCTTTCTACAGGGGACAGATACGCAGTATTTT. This gives the protein CASSTFLQGTDTQYF. The V and J genes are TRBV4-1 and TRBJ2-3; 7 bases map to TRBD1. The CDR3 consists of 15 residues. V lost 5 bases and J lost 3; bases outside the gene matches: 8. Germline V CDR1 and CDR2: MGHRA, YSYEKL.

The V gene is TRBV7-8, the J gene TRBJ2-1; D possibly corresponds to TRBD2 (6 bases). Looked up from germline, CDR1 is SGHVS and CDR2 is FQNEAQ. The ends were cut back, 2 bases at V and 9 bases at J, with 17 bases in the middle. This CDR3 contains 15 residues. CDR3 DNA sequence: TGTGCCAGCAGCTTAATGAGCGGTCGGAGGGGTGAGCAGTTCTTC. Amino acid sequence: CASSLMSGRRGEQFF. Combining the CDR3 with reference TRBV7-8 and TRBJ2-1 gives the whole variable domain GAGVSQSPRYKVAKRGQDVALRCDPISGHVSLFWYQQALGQGPEFLTYFQNEAQLDKSGLPSDRFFAERPEGSVSTLKIQRTQQEDSAVYLCASSLMSGRRGEQFFGPGTRLTVL.

The DNA of the CDR3 is TGTGCCAGCTCAACCGGACAGGGTGGGTTCACTGAAGCTTTCTTT. Translated, it gives CASSTGQGGFTEAFF. This rearrangement joins TRBV18 to TRBJ1-1, with 8 positions matching TRBD1. J lost 4 bases, V lost 5 bases, and 9 bases had no gene match. The germline V gene has CDR1 KGHSH and CDR2 LQKENI. CDR3 length: 15 residues.

CDR3 protein: CASSGGLGGETQYF. The CDR3 nucleotides read TGTGCCAGCAGCGGCGGTCTCGGCGGGGAGACCCAGTACTTC. The chain combines TRBV9 with TRBJ2-5, with TRBD2 as a possible D gene (5 bases). The CDR3 runs to 14 residues. CDR1 is SGDLS, CDR2 YYNGEE, per germline. V lost 3 bases and J lost 5, with 14 bases in between.

The DNA for the CDR3 is TGTGCCAGCAGCAACCGACAGCCGGCCAATGAGCAGTTCTTC. Its protein is CASSNRQPANEQFF. The rearrangement links TRBV3-1 (or the pseudogene TRBV3-2) to TRBJ2-1; D perhaps matches TRBD1 (5 bases). CDR3 size: 14 residues. V was clipped by 5 bases and J by 6 bases, with 14 bases between them. CDR1 LGHDT and CDR2 YNNKEL come from the germline V gene (reference sequence).

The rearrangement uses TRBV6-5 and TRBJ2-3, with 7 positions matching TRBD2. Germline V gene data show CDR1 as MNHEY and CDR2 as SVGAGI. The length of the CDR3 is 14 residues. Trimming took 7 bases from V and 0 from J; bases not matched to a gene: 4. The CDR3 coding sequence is TGTGCCAGCACGCTAGCGGTTAGCACAGATACGCAGTATTTT. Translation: CASTLAVSTDTQYF.

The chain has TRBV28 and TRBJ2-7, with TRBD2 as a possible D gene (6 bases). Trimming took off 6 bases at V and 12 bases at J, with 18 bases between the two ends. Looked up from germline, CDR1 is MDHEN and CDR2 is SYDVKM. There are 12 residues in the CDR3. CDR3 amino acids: CASRSTRSRLYF. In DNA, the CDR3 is TGTGCCAGCAGGTCGACTAGATCCCGGCTGTACTTC.